The 5 T cell receptor beta chains reported below all come from one sample, sequenced in a study of Tregs in tolerant kidney transplant recipients. The repertoire was sequenced with immunoSEQ multiplex PCR; TCRdb's copy has only in-frame clones and lacks some. The sample consists of around 61,000 clones, about 86% of them appearing once. Sequencing was performed on CD4+ T cells from blood. The receptors derive from a human donor in good health.

V is TRBV7-3 and J is TRBJ2-1; a possible D gene is TRBD2 (5 bases). CDR1 is SGHTA and CDR2 is FQGTGA in the germline V gene. This CDR3 has 13 amino acids. V was cut by 5 bases and J by 5 bases, with 10 bases left in between. As DNA, the CDR3 is TGTGCCAGCAGCCCCGGGCGGGACAATGAGCAGTTCTTC. Encoded protein: CASSPGRDNEQFF.

The rearrangement joins TRBV27 to TRBJ1-2; TRBD1 aligns across 8 bases. J was trimmed by 0 bases and V by 9 bases; bases with no gene match: 12. This CDR3 region has 16 residues. Germline V gene sequence: CDR1 MNHEY, CDR2 SMNVEV (reference sequence). Here the CDR3 reads CARVTGTGTSNYGYTF. CDR3 nucleotide sequence: TGTGCCAGGGTGACGGGGACAGGCACATCTAACTATGGCTACACCTTC.

The rearrangement joins TRBV29-1 to TRBJ2-3, with D uncertain. The V gene's germline CDR1 is SQVTM and CDR2 ANQGSEA. The CDR3 runs 13 residues. The ends were cut back, 5 bases at V and 3 bases at J, with 12 bases in the middle. CDR3 loop: CSVSGPKTDTQYF. DNA of the CDR3: TGCAGCGTTAGTGGGCCAAAGACAGATACGCAGTATTTT.

V is TRBV12-5 and J is TRBJ2-2; 8 positions match TRBD1. CDR3 size: 18 residues. Germline loops: CDR1 LGHNT, CDR2 FRNRAP. The J segment lost 4 bases and the V segment lost 0 bases, leaving 10 bases of the junction unmatched. CDR3 in amino acids: CASGLVRAGGRVTGELFF. In DNA, the CDR3 is TGTGCTAGTGGTTTGGTAAGGGCAGGGGGCAGGGTCACCGGGGAGCTGTTTTTT.

V is TRBV4-3 and J is TRBJ2-2, with a possible D match to TRBD2 (5 bases). The CDR3 is made up of 14 amino acids. Germline assignment: CDR1 LGHNA and CDR2 YSLEER. V was cut by 2 bases and J by 4 bases, with 8 bases left in between. The CDR3 region has the DNA TGCGCCAGCAGCCAATGGAGCGGCACCGGGGAGCTGTTTTTT. This sequence encodes CASSQWSGTGELFF.